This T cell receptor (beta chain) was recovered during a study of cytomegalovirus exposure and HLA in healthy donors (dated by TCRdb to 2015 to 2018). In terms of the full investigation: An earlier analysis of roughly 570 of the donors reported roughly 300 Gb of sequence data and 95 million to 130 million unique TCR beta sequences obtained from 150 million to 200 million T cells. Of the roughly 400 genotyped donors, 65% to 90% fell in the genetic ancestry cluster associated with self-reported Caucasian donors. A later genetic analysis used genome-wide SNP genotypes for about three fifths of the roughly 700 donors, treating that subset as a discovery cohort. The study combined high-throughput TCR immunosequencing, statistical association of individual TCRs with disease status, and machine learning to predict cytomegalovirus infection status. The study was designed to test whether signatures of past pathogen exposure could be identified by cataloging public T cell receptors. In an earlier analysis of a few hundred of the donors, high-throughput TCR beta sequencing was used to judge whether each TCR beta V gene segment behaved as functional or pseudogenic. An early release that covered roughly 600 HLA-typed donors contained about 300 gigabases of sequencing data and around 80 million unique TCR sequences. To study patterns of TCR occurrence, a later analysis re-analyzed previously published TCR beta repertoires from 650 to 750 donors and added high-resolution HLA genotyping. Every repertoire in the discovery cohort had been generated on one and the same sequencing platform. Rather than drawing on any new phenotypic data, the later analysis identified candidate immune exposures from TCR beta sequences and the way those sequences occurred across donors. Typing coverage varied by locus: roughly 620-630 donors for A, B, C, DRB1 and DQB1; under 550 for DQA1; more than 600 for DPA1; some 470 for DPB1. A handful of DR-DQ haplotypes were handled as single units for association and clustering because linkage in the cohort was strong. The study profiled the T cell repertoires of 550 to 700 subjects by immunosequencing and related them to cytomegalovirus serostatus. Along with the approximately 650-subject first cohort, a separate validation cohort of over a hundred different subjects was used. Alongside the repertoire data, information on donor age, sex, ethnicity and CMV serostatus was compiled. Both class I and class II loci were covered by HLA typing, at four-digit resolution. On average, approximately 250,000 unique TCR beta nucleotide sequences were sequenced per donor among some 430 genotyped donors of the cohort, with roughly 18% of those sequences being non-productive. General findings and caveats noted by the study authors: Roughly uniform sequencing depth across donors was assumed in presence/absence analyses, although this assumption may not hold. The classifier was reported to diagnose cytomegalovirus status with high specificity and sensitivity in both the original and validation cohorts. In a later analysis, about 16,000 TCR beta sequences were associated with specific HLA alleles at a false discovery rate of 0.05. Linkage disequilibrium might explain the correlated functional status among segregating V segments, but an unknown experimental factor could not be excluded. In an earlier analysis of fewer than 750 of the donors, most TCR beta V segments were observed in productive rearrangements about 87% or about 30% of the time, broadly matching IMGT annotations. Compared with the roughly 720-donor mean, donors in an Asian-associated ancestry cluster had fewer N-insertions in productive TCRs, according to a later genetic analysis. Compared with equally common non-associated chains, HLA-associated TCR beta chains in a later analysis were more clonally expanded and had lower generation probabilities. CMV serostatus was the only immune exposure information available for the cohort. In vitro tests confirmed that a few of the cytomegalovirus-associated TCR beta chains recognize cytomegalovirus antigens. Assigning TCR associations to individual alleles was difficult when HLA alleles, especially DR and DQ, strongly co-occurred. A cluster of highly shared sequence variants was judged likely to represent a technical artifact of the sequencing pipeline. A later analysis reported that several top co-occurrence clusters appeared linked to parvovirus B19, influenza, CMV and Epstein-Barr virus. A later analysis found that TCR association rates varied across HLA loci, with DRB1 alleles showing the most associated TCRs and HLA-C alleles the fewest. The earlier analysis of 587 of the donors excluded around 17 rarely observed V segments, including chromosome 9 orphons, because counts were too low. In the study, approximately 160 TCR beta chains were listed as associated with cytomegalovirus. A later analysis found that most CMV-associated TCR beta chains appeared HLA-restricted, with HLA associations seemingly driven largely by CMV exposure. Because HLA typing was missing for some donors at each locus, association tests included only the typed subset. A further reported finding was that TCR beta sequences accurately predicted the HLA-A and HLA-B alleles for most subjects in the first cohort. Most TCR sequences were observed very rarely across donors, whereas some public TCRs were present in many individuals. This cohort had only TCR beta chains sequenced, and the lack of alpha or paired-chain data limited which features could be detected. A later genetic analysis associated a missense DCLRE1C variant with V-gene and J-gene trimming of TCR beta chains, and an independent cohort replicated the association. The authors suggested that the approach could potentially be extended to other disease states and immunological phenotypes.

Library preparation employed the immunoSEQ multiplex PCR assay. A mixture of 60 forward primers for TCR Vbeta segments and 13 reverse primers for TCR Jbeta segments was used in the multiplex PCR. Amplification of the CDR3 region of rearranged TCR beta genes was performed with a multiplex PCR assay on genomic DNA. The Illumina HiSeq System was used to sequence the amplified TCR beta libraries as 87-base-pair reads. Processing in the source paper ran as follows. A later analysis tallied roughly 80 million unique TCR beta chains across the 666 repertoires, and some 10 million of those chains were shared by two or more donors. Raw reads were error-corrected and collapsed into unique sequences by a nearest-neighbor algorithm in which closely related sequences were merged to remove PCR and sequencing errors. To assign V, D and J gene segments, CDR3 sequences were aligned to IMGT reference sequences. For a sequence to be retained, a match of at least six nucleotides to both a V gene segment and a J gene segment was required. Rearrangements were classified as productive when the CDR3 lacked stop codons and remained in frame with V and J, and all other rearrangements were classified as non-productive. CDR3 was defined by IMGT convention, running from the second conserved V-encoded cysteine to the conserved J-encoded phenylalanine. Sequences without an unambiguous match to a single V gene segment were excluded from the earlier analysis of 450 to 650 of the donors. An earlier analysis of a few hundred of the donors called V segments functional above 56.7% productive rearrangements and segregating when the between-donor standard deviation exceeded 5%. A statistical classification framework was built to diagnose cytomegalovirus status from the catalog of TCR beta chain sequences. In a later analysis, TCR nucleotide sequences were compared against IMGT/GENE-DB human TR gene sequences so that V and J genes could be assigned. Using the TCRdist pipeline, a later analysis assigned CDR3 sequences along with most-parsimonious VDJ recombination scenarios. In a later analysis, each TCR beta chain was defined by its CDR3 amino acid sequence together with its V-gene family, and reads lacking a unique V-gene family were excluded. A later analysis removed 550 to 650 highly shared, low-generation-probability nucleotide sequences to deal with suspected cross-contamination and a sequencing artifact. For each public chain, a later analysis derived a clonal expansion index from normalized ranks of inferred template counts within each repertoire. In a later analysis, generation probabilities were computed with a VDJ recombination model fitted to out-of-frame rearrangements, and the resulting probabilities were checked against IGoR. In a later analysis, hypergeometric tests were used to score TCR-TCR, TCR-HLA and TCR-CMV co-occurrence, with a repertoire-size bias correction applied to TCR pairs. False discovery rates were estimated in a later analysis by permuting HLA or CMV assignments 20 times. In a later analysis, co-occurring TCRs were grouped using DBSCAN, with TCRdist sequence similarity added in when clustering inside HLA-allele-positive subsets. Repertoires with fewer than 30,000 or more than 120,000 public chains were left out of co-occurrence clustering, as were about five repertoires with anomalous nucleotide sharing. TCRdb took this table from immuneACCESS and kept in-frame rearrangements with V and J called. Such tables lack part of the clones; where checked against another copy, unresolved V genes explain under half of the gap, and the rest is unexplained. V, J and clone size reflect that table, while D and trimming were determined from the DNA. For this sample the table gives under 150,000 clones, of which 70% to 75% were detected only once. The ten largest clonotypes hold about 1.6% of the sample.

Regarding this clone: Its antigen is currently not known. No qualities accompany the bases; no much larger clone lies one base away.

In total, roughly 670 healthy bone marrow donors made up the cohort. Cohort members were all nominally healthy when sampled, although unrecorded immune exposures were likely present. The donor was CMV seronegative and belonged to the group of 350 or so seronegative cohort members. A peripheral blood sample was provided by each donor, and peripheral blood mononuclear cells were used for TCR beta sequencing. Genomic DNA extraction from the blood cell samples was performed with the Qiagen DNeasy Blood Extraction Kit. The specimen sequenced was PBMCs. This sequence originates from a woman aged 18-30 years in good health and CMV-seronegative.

CDR3 region: CASSGGTSGGEDTQYF. The nucleotide sequence reads TGTGCCAGCAGTGGGGGGACTAGCGGGGGTGAAGATACGCAGTATTTT. The sequence joins TRBV2 to TRBJ2-3, with 14 central nucleotides matching TRBD2. CDR1 and CDR2 are read off the germline V gene as SNHLY and FYNNEI. The CDR3 holds 16 amino acids from the cysteine to the phenylalanine. Only the CDR3 part of the read is kept: 48 bases, read in frame from the first base. Trimming leaves V shorter by 4 bases and J shorter by 5 bases, with the junction holding 5 bases beyond the gene matches.